This TCR beta chain was identified during a study of OX40 agonist ivuxolimab in advanced cancers. Study-level background: Checkpoint inhibitors had been given previously to 40% of patients.

The assay was immunoSEQ multiplex PCR, and TCRdb's table has in-frame clones only and misses some. This sample has more than 100,000 clones, with under 95% found just once. Drawing of blood for sampling happened at baseline, at cycle 4 day 1, and at cycle 7 day 1. Of note for this clone: Antigen unknown.

Study outcomes and limitations: CD4+ and CD8+ blood T cells expanded clonally by week 6 at 0.1 to 3.0 mg/kg. On average, CD8+ T cells had more expanded clones than CD4+.

Deletions cut 1 base from V and 8 bases from J, with 17 bases between. This CDR3 region has 15 residues. Germline CDR1 reads LGHNA; CDR2 reads YSLEER. This rearrangement joins TRBV4-3 to TRBJ1-2; perhaps TRBD1 as D (6 bases). The origin of this receptor is an adult with an advanced solid tumor such as melanoma, head and neck, liver or kidney cancer. The source material was CD4+ or CD8+ T cells sorted from blood, sampled in a trial of the OX40 agonist ivuxolimab. The CDR3: CASSQGVQGDSGYTF. The CDR3 DNA reads as TGCGCCAGCAGCCAAGGAGTACAGGGCGATAGCGGCTACACCTTC.